This passage covers 22 T cell receptor beta chains from one sample sequenced in a study of cytomegalovirus exposure and HLA in healthy donors. The primer mix had 60 Vbeta and 13 Jbeta primers. The protocol was immunoSEQ multiplex PCR, while the TCRdb copy is restricted to in-frame clones and leaves out a portion. The repertoire has under 5,500 clones, approximately 81% of them found once; the top ten carry 6.2%. The source material was PBMCs. Receptors originate from a woman in her thirties or forties in good health and CMV-seropositive.

The chain combines TRBV9 with TRBJ1-1; D unclear. The germline V gene encodes CDR1 SGDLS and CDR2 YYNGEE. Trimming shortened V by 1 base and J by 1 base, and 5 bases separated the two germline ends. The CDR3 sequence is 13 residues long. The CDR3 coding sequence is TGTGCCAGCAGCGTAAACAGGAACACTGAAGCTTTCTTT. Its translation is CASSVNRNTEAFF.

The genes are TRBV5-1 and TRBJ1-2, with D possibly being TRBD1 (6 bases). Trimming left V 0 bases short and J 2 bases short, with 8 bases between. This CDR3 is built from 14 residues. In germline, CDR1 is SGHRS, CDR2 YFSETQ. This CDR3 reads CASSLADSNYGYTF. The DNA of the CDR3 is TGCGCCAGCAGCTTGGCGGACAGCAACTATGGCTACACCTTC.

V usage is TRBV6-5 and J usage is TRBJ1-3, with D unclear. Per the germline V gene, CDR1 is MNHEY and CDR2 is SVGAGI. Trimming took 9 bases from V and 7 from J, leaving 19 bases between them. The CDR3 contains 14 residues. The chain's CDR3 is CASMSRRVGNTIYF. As DNA, the CDR3 is TGTGCCAGTATGTCGCGGCGAGTGGGTAACACCATATATTTT.

V gene TRBV28 combines with J gene TRBJ1-5; D is perhaps TRBD1 (6 bases). V gave up 6 bases and J gave up 6 bases, with 18 bases separating them. The CDR3 length is 15 residues. Germline-derived CDR1 and CDR2 are MDHEN and SYDVKM. CDR3 in amino acids: CASRSWRGLSQPQHF. The CDR3 nucleotides are TGTGCCAGCAGGTCATGGCGGGGGCTGAGTCAGCCCCAGCATTTT.

This clone was observed a few times. The rearrangement uses TRBV30 and TRBJ2-6, with D possibly matching TRBD1 (6 bases). Between the trimmed V and J ends, which lost 2 bases and 4 bases, there was a span of 15 bases. The CDR3 runs 16 residues. CDR1 is GTSNPN and CDR2 is SVGIG in the germline V gene (reference sequence). CDR3: CAWSPSGVSGANVLTF. DNA for the CDR3: TGTGCCTGGAGTCCGTCAGGGGTCTCAGGGGCCAACGTCCTGACTTTC.

The rearrangement joins TRBV7-2 to TRBJ2-7; TRBD1 is a possible D gene (6 bases). This CDR3 contains 13 residues. The germline CDR1 and CDR2 sequences are SGHTA and FQGNSA. V was shortened by 6 bases and J by 3 bases, with 12 bases between the two germline ends. The CDR3 nucleotides are TGTGCCAGCAGTGCAGTCAGGGGCTACGAGCAGTACTTC. Encoded protein: CASSAVRGYEQYF.

The V gene is TRBV6-5, the J gene TRBJ1-1; no reliable D call. Germline V gene lookup returns CDR1 MNHEY and CDR2 SVGAGI. Trimming removed 3 bases from V and 4 bases from J, with 9 bases in between. The CDR3 is made up of 13 amino acids. The CDR3 DNA reads TGTGCCAGCAGTTATCATTCGAGCACTGAAGCTTTCTTT. Amino acid sequence: CASSYHSSTEAFF.

The chain carries TRBV29-1 and TRBJ2-1, with no clear D. This CDR3 is built from 11 residues. Germline CDR1 and CDR2: SQVTM and ANQGSEA. The V end was cut by 3 bases, the J end by 9 bases, with 9 bases between. CDR3 nucleotides: TGCAGCGTTGAGTTCGGGTCTGAGCAGTTCTTC. Protein product: CSVEFGSEQFF.

This clone was observed a single time. V gene TRBV6-5 combines with J gene TRBJ2-7, with a tentative D call TRBD1 (6 bases). Looked up from germline, CDR1 is MNHEY and CDR2 is SVGAGI. The CDR3 runs 14 residues. Trimming took off 6 bases at V and 0 bases at J, with 12 bases between the two ends. The CDR3 sequence: CASRVTGSSYEQYF. DNA of the CDR3: TGTGCCAGCAGAGTGACAGGTAGCTCCTACGAGCAGTACTTC.

The chain is built from TRBV30 and TRBJ1-1; a possible D gene is TRBD1 (5 bases). Trimming took 4 bases from V and 1 from J, leaving 16 bases between them. Germline V lookup: CDR1 GTSNPN, CDR2 SVGIG (reference sequence). This CDR3 has 15 amino acids. The CDR3 spells CAWMQLGLPNTEAFF. As DNA, the CDR3 is TGTGCCTGGATGCAATTGGGACTCCCGAACACTGAAGCTTTCTTT.

This sequence joins TRBV5-4 and TRBJ1-6; 8 positions agree with TRBD1. The CDR3 has 16 amino acids. V trimming: 6 bases; J trimming: 7 bases; junction bases outside the gene matches: 12. Germline V lookup: CDR1 SGHNT, CDR2 YYREEE (reference sequence). The CDR3: CASTPPGGGSNSPLHF. In nucleotides, the CDR3 is TGTGCCAGCACCCCCCCAGGGGGCGGATCGAATTCACCCCTCCACTTT.

In this sample, this clone turned up a few times. The chain joins TRBV5-1 to TRBJ2-1; D uncertain. V was shortened by 0 bases and J by 5 bases, with 6 bases between the two germline ends. The CDR3 loop spans 13 amino acids. From germline, CDR1 is SGHRS and CDR2 YFSETQ. The CDR3 DNA reads as TGCGCCAGCAGCTTGGCCGCAGACAATGAGCAGTTCTTC. This translates into CASSLAADNEQFF.

The chain couples TRBV30 to TRBJ1-2; the D gene is possibly TRBD1 (5 bases). This CDR3 spans 10 amino acids. V was trimmed by 4 bases and J by 6 bases, leaving 6 bases between them. Per germline, CDR1 GTSNPN and CDR2 SVGIG (reference sequence). CDR3 nucleotide sequence: TGTGCCTGGATAGGGGATGGCTACACCTTC. The encoded protein is CAWIGDGYTF.

This sequence joins TRBV30 and TRBJ1-5; D perhaps matches TRBD1 (5 bases). Trimming stripped 0 bases from V and 3 bases from J, with 12 bases between. CDR1 and CDR2 (germline): GTSNPN, SVGIG (reference sequence). The CDR3 consists of 15 residues. The CDR3 is CAWSVLGGANQPQHF. CDR3 nucleotides: TGTGCCTGGAGTGTACTGGGGGGAGCCAATCAGCCCCAGCATTTT. Full variable domain (remainder filled in from reference TRBV30 and TRBJ1-5): SQTIHQWPATLVQPVGSPLSLECTVEGTSNPNLYWYRQAAGRGLQLLFYSVGIGQISSEVPQNLSASRPQDRQFILSSKKLLLSDSGFYLCAWSVLGGANQPQHFGDGTRLSIL.

The chain recombines TRBV28 with TRBJ2-7, with 7 bases identical to TRBD1. The CDR3 is made up of 14 amino acids. The V segment lost 10 bases and the J segment 3 bases; nucleotides outside the gene matches: 12. Per the germline V gene, CDR1 is MDHEN and CDR2 is SYDVKM. The CDR3 DNA sequence: TGTGCCACACTAAAAGGACAGGTCAGCTACGAGCAGTACTTC. This codes for CATLKGQVSYEQYF.

The chain joins TRBV29-1 to TRBJ2-1; 9 nucleotides agree with TRBD2. The CDR3 runs 15 residues. J gave up 2 bases and V 8 bases, and 10 bases lay outside the gene matches. The V gene's germline CDR1 is SQVTM and CDR2 ANQGSEA. CDR3 DNA: TGCAGCCCTGGGACTAGCCAAAGGGCCTACAATGAGCAGTTCTTC. Protein sequence: CSPGTSQRAYNEQFF.

The CDR3 here is CASRKTGRNQPQHF. The CDR3 bases are TGTGCCAGCAGGAAGACAGGGAGGAATCAGCCCCAGCATTTT. The chain uses TRBV6-5 and TRBJ1-5; 7 bases are a match to TRBD1. From germline, CDR1 is MNHEY and CDR2 SVGAGI. Trimming removed 6 bases from V and 4 bases from J; junction bases left unmatched: 6. The CDR3 contains 14 residues.

The V and J genes are TRBV6-1 and TRBJ1-1; D may be TRBD1 (5 bases). The V end was cut by 7 bases, the J end by 0 bases, with 12 bases between. The CDR3 has 14 amino acids. The germline gives CDR1 MNHNS, CDR2 SASEGT. The CDR3 coding sequence is TGTGCCAGCACGTTGACAGTCTTGAACACTGAAGCTTTCTTT. It yields the protein CASTLTVLNTEAFF.

The chain joins TRBV29-1 to TRBJ1-2, with TRBD1 identical over 7 bases. The CDR3 runs 12 residues. The V and J ends lost 6 bases and 2 bases, in that order; junction bases with no gene match: 3. From germline, CDR1 is SQVTM and CDR2 ANQGSEA. The CDR3 protein is CSVPTGNYGYTF. CDR3 nucleotide sequence: TGCAGCGTCCCGACAGGGAACTATGGCTACACCTTC.

The rearrangement uses TRBV5-4 and TRBJ1-5; a weak D match, TRBD1 (5 bases). This CDR3 is 15 amino acids long. V lost 0 bases and J 3 bases, leaving 10 bases between the germline ends. Per germline, CDR1 SGHNT and CDR2 YYREEE (reference sequence). Written as DNA, the CDR3 is TGTGCCAGCAGCTTGGGCGGGGGGTTCAATCAGCCCCAGCATTTT. It codes for CASSLGGGFNQPQHF.

This clone was detected only once. The chain uses TRBV30 and TRBJ2-5; TRBD2 is a possible D gene (5 bases). CDR1 and CDR2 (germline): GTSNPN, SVGIG (reference sequence). Trimming took 3 bases from V and 3 from J, leaving 14 bases between them. The CDR3 spans 14 residues. DNA of the CDR3: TGTGCCTGGAGATCGGGGAGAGGTAAAGAGACCCAGTACTTC. Translation gives CAWRSGRGKETQYF.

The genes are TRBV6-5 and TRBJ2-1; no firm D call. From germline, CDR1 is MNHEY and CDR2 SVGAGI. This CDR3 contains 15 residues. V lost 0 bases and J 13 bases, leaving 19 bases between the germline ends. CDR3 loop: CASSYSGSNTLKQFF. In DNA, the CDR3 is TGTGCCAGCAGTTACTCGGGCAGTAATACCTTGAAACAGTTCTTC.